These 19 T cell receptor beta chains share one sample of origin, sequenced in a study of blood T cell repertoires in COVID-19. Assay used: immunoSEQ multiplex PCR; TCRdb lists only in-frame clones, some missing. The sample includes some 70,000 clones, around 83% seen only once; the top ten take 5.5% to 8.5%. Sequencing was carried out using peripheral blood. The receptors come from a man aged 50-60 years with active COVID-19.

Here the CDR3 reads CASSEDFYGYTF. CDR3 in DNA: TGCGCCAGCAGCGAGGACTTCTATGGCTACACCTTC. The chain carries TRBV5-1 and TRBJ1-2; D remains ambiguous. The germline V gene has CDR1 SGHRS and CDR2 YFSETQ. Trimming cost V 4 bases and J 4 bases, with 8 bases left between them. The CDR3 runs 12 residues.

The chain couples TRBV6-5 to TRBJ2-7, with TRBD2 matching 8 bases. CDR3 length: 13 amino acids. The germline V gene encodes CDR1 MNHEY and CDR2 SVGAGI. The V segment lost 6 bases and the J segment 4 bases; nucleotides outside the gene matches: 5. DNA for the CDR3: TGTGCCAGCAGCGTAGCGGGGTCGTACGAGCAGTACGTC. As protein: CASSVAGSYEQYV.

The chain combines TRBV19 with TRBJ2-7, with 7 bases lining up with TRBD1. The CDR3 has 13 residues. With V trimmed by 4 bases and J by 7 bases, 7 bases remained unmatched. Germline V gives CDR1 LNHDA, CDR2 SQIVND (reference sequence). In DNA form, the CDR3 reads TGTGCCAGTAGTACCACAGGGGCGTCGGAGCAGTACGTC. Its translation: CASSTTGASEQYV.

The chain employs TRBV6-5 and TRBJ1-5; tentative D call: TRBD1 (5 bases). The V gene's germline CDR1 is MNHEY and CDR2 SVGAGI. CDR3 length: 13 amino acids. The V end lost 2 bases, the J end lost 6 bases, and 8 bases lay between the germline ends. CDR3 sequence reads: CASSYRGGQPQHF. CDR3 coding DNA: TGTGCCAGCAGTTACCGCGGGGGTCAGCCCCAGCATTTT.

V is TRBV5-8 and J is TRBJ1-2; TRBD1 might be the D (5 bases). Per the germline V gene, CDR1 is SGHTS and CDR2 is YDEGEE. CDR3 size: 13 residues. The V end was cut by 2 bases, the J end by 7 bases, with 12 bases between. CDR3 sequence: CASSFGQGRGYTF. In nucleotides, the CDR3 is TGTGCCAGCAGCTTCGGGCAGGGCCGTGGCTACACCTTC.

The CDR3 is CASSLDRRNTEAFF. For the CDR3, the DNA is TGCGCCAGCAGCTTGGACAGAAGAAACACTGAAGCTTTCTTT. This chain connects TRBV5-1 to TRBJ1-1; D is ambiguous. Trimming left V 0 bases short and J 2 bases short, with 8 bases between. CDR1 and CDR2 (germline): SGHRS, YFSETQ. This CDR3 is 14 amino acids long.

The chain has TRBV29-1 and TRBJ2-2; TRBD2 matches at 7 bases. The germline gives CDR1 SQVTM, CDR2 ANQGSEA. CDR3 length equals 13 residues. With 6 bases clipped from V and 2 bases from J, the junction kept 3 bases outside the gene matches. The CDR3: CSVRDYNTGELFF. In DNA form, the CDR3 reads TGCAGCGTAAGGGACTATAACACCGGGGAGCTGTTTTTT.

The chain joins TRBV7-2 to TRBJ2-2; no clear D. V gave up 7 bases and J gave up 4 bases, with 16 bases separating them. Germline V gene lookup returns CDR1 SGHTA and CDR2 FQGNSA. CDR3 length: 15 residues. The CDR3 DNA sequence: TGTGCCAGCACCTTGACTCGGGTCAGCACCGGGGAGCTGTTTTTT. This encodes CASTLTRVSTGELFF.

This clone was detected once. The gene calls are TRBV29-1 and TRBJ1-2; D gene uncertain. Trimming removed 4 bases from V and 5 bases from J, with 8 bases in between. In germline, CDR1 is SQVTM, CDR2 ANQGSEA. The length of the CDR3 is 11 residues. The CDR3 nucleotides are TGCAGCGTTGGAGCGGGGTATGGCTACACCTTC. Protein: CSVGAGYGYTF.

The chain joins TRBV18 to TRBJ2-7; perhaps TRBD1 as D (5 bases). CDR3 length: 15 amino acids. CDR1 is KGHSH and CDR2 is LQKENI in the germline V gene. Between the trimmed V and J ends, which lost 5 bases and 3 bases, there was a span of 17 bases. The CDR3 DNA sequence: TGTGCCAGCTCATCCGACAGCAAAAACATCTACGAGCAGTACTTC. It is translated as CASSSDSKNIYEQYF.

In its sample, this clone was seen once. V usage is TRBV6-5 and J usage is TRBJ2-7; 8 nucleotides agree with TRBD1. The length of the CDR3 is 16 residues. Germline lookup yields CDR1 MNHEY and CDR2 SVGAGI. V dropped 0 bases and J dropped 2; count of bases not matched to a gene: 6. Written as DNA, the CDR3 is TGTGCCAGCAGTTACTCGATGGCAGGGGGCCCCTACGAGCAGTACTTC. Translation: CASSYSMAGGPYEQYF.

The rearrangement links TRBV5-1 to TRBJ2-3; maybe TRBD2 (5 bases). There are 16 residues in the CDR3. Germline values: CDR1 SGHRS, CDR2 YFSETQ. V lost 4 bases and J 2 bases, leaving 17 bases between the germline ends. CDR3 loop: CASSLALVGVTDTQYF. For the CDR3, the DNA is TGCGCCAGCAGCCTCGCCCTGGTCGGGGTCACAGATACGCAGTATTTT.

The V gene is TRBV7-3, the J gene TRBJ1-1, with no clear D. The CDR3 spans 15 residues. The germline gives CDR1 SGHTA, CDR2 FQGTGA. Trimming took off 4 bases at V and 6 bases at J, with 18 bases between the two ends. The CDR3 coding sequence is TGTGCCAGCAGCTCCCCGAAGAGAATTCCGGCTGAAGCTTTCTTT. Encoded protein: CASSSPKRIPAEAFF.

The chain is built from TRBV5-4 and TRBJ1-2; 7 nucleotides line up with TRBD1. J gave up 3 bases and V 4 bases, and 9 bases lay outside the gene matches. This CDR3 comprises 15 residues. Germline CDR1 and CDR2: SGHNT and YYREEE (reference sequence). The CDR3 region is CASSEKTGQDYGYTF. DNA for the CDR3: TGTGCCAGCAGCGAAAAGACAGGGCAGGACTATGGCTACACCTTC.

The gene calls are TRBV6-5 and TRBJ1-6; tentatively, D is TRBD1 (5 bases). Germline V CDR1 and CDR2: MNHEY, SVGAGI. V was clipped by 3 bases and J by 5 bases, with 8 bases between them. The CDR3 spans 14 residues. The CDR3 DNA reads TGTGCCAGCAGTTATCAGGGAAATAATTCACCCCTCCACTTT. It translates to CASSYQGNNSPLHF.

This sequence joins TRBV6-6 and TRBJ2-6, with D possibly TRBD2 on 5 matching bases. The germline V gene encodes CDR1 MNHNY and CDR2 SVGAGI (reference sequence). The CDR3 runs 16 residues. Trimming stripped 5 bases from V and 4 bases from J, with 15 bases between. CDR3 sequence (DNA): TGTGCCAGCAGTGGCCTTAGCGTTTCCGGGGCCAACGTCCTGACTTTC. It is translated as CASSGLSVSGANVLTF.

The chain links TRBV5-1 to TRBJ2-1, with 7 positions matching TRBD2. Trimming cost V 0 bases and J 0 bases; bases outside gene matches: 9. CDR1 and CDR2 from the germline V gene are SGHRS and YFSETQ. The CDR3 spans 18 residues. CDR3 protein: CASSLVIGGSGSYNEQFF. CDR3 bases: TGCGCCAGCAGCTTGGTAATCGGCGGGAGCGGCTCCTACAATGAGCAGTTCTTC.

This chain joins TRBV19 and TRBJ1-6; no clear D. The germline V gene has CDR1 LNHDA and CDR2 SQIVND (reference sequence). The germline V and J ends were trimmed by 6 bases and 3 bases, with 6 bases remaining between them. The CDR3 extends over 13 amino acids. CDR3 sequence reads: CASRAVYNSPLHF. For the CDR3, the DNA is TGTGCCAGTAGGGCTGTCTATAATTCACCCCTCCACTTT. The full variable domain, with the rest looked up from reference TRBV19 and TRBJ1-6, is DGGITQSPKYLFRKEGQNVTLSCEQNLNHDAMYWYRQDPGQGLRLIYYSQIVNDFQKGDIAEGYSVSREKKESFPLTVTSAQKNPTAFYLCASRAVYNSPLHFGNGTRLTVT.

This clone was counted once. This rearrangement joins TRBV19 to TRBJ1-3, with a tentative D call TRBD1 (5 bases). Germline CDR1 LNHDA, CDR2 SQIVND (reference sequence). The length of the CDR3 is 18 residues. V was trimmed by 1 base and J by 0 bases, leaving 16 bases between them. DNA of the CDR3: TGTGCCAGTAGTATAGTTTCGTACTGGACAACCTCTGGAAACACCATATATTTT. This gives the protein CASSIVSYWTTSGNTIYF.